These 4 T cell receptor beta chains originate from one sample sequenced in a study of OX40 agonist ivuxolimab in advanced cancers. Here immunoSEQ multiplex PCR was the method, and the copy in TCRdb shows in-frame clones only, minus some. The data show roughly 70,000 clones, with around 84% seen just once and under 4.5% held by the top ten. The specimen comprised CD4+ or CD8+ T cells sorted from blood, sampled in a trial of the OX40 agonist ivuxolimab. The receptor source for this set is an adult with an advanced solid tumor such as melanoma, head and neck, liver or kidney cancer.

The V and J genes are TRBV18 and TRBJ2-1, with D possibly matching TRBD1 (5 bases). Germline V gives CDR1 KGHSH, CDR2 LQKENI. V lost 3 bases and J 4 bases, leaving 13 bases between the germline ends. This CDR3 contains 15 residues. The CDR3 nucleotides read TGTGCCAGCTCACCGAGCCAGGGTTTTTACAATGAGCAGTTCTTC. Translation: CASSPSQGFYNEQFF.

This rearrangement joins TRBV5-1 to TRBJ2-2; 8 bases are a match to TRBD1. V dropped 5 bases and J dropped 5; count of bases not matched to a gene: 5. Germline V gives CDR1 SGHRS, CDR2 YFSETQ. The CDR3 length is 14 residues. The CDR3 DNA reads TGCGCCAGCAGTAAGGGACAGGAGACCGGGGAGCTGTTTTTT. It codes for CASSKGQETGELFF.

This chain joins TRBV29-1 and TRBJ1-2, with a possible D match to TRBD1 (5 bases). V was shortened by 3 bases and J by 7 bases, with 18 bases between the two germline ends. Germline V gene lookup returns CDR1 SQVTM and CDR2 ANQGSEA. The CDR3 has 14 residues. CDR3 sequence (DNA): TGCAGCGTTGAGCGTCAGGGCGTCGAGGGTGGCTACACCTTC. This sequence encodes CSVERQGVEGGYTF.

The chain links TRBV28 to TRBJ2-5, with 13 bases identical to TRBD2. In germline, CDR1 is MDHEN, CDR2 SYDVKM. The ends lost 1 base at V and 4 bases at J; junction bases unmatched: 9. The CDR3 consists of 18 residues. The CDR3 sequence: CASSLYLGGLAGRETQYF. The CDR3 bases are TGTGCCAGCAGTTTATATCTCGGGGGACTAGCGGGACGAGAGACCCAGTACTTC.